This is a list of T cell receptor beta chains from one sample in a study of metastatic and nonmetastatic thyroid tumors. Via MiXCR, TCRdb re-called the PCR reads. The profile shows around 27,000 clones, under 25% of them singletons. The sequenced material came from blood. The receptors come from a female donor with papillary thyroid cancer or a benign thyroid nodule (not recorded which). Some clones in this sample may be carry-over from other donors' samples. Each CDR3 is given with its conserved first and last residue. D genes are given only for firm matches. Size is stated as once, few or many counts, or a class when the clone is expanded.

d_call | clone_size | j_call | v_call | cdr3_nt | cdr3_aa
. | many | TRBJ1-1 | TRBV11-3 | TGTGCCAGCAGCTCGGACAGAAAAGCTTTCTTT | CASSSDRKAFF
TRBD2 | many | TRBJ2-1 | TRBV20-1 | TGCAGTGCTAGCCCGTCTAGCGGAGATTACAATGAGCAGTTCTTC | CSASPSSGDYNEQFF
TRBD1 | many | TRBJ1-5 | TRBV6-1 | TGTGCCAGCATCCCGGGCAGGGGGCGCGGAAGCAATCAGCCCCAGCATTTT | CASIPGRGRGSNQPQHF
. | many | TRBJ2-1 | TRBV28 | TGTGCCAGCAGCTCCGACAGAGCTGAGCAGTTCTTC | CASSSDRAEQFF
TRBD2 | many | TRBJ2-1 | TRBV9 | TGTGCCAGCAGCGTTCTAGCGGGAGAGGGCAATGAGCAGTTCTTC | CASSVLAGEGNEQFF
. | few | TRBJ1-2 | TRBV27 | TGTGCCAGCAGTTTATACGGGGGAGGCGGCTACACCTTC | CASSLYGGGGYTF
TRBD2 | many | TRBJ2-1 | TRBV20-1 | TGCAGTGCCGTAGCGGGAGTCTGGAATGAGCAGTTCTTC | CSAVAGVWNEQFF
TRBD2 | many | TRBJ2-3 | TRBV12-5 | TGTGCTAGTGGTTTGCCCACTAGCGGGTATAGCACAGATACGCAGTATTTT | CASGLPTSGYSTDTQYF
. | many | TRBJ1-1 | TRBV12-3/TRBV12-4 | TGTGCCAGCAGGGGACCGGGACTCAAGTTGAACACTGAAGCTTTCTTT | CASRGPGLKLNTEAFF
. | many | TRBJ1-5 | TRBV9 | TGTGCCAGCAGCGTAGGTGAAAACCAGCCCCAGCATTTT | CASSVGENQPQHF